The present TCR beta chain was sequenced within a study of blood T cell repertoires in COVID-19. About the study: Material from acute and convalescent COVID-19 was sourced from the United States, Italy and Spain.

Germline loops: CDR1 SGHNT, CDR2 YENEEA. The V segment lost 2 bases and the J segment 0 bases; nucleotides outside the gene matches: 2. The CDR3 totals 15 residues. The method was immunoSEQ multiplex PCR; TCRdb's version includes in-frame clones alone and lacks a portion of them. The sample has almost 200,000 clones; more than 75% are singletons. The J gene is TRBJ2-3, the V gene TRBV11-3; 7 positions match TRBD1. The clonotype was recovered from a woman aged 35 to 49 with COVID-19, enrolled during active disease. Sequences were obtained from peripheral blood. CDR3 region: CASSLRGQSTDTQYF. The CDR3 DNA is TGTGCCAGCAGCTTAAGGGGGCAAAGCACAGATACGCAGTATTTT.